This passage covers 15 T cell receptor beta chains from one sample sequenced in a study of CD8 T cells in Susac syndrome. Random hexamers were used to reverse transcribe an amount of about 0.45 to 1 ug RNA. TCRdb reanalysed the immunoSEQ multiplex PCR reads using MiXCR and keeps one entry per CDR3 protein. The sample includes approximately 80,000 distinct CDR3 sequences, roughly 94% seen only once; the top ten take about 0.52%. The sample consisted of CD8+ T cells from PBMCs. The receptors were gathered from a human donor with Susac syndrome.

V usage is TRBV27 and J usage is TRBJ2-1; TRBD2 aligns across 8 bases. After removal of 4 bases from V and 12 bases from J, the junction contained 2 bases not matched to a gene. The germline CDR1 and CDR2 sequences are MNHEY and SMNVEV (reference sequence). The CDR3 is 11 residues long. Here the CDR3 DNA reads TGTGCCAGCAGTTCGGGAGGGGGGCAGTTCTTC. Translating gives CASSSGGGQFF.

A single count supports this clonotype. The V gene is TRBV27, the J gene TRBJ2-7; perhaps TRBD1 as D (5 bases). This CDR3 has 13 residues. Trimming took 4 bases from V and 5 from J, leaving 12 bases between them. CDR1 is MNHEY, CDR2 SMNVEV, per germline (reference sequence). CDR3 amino acids: CASSSSGLHEQYF. As DNA, the CDR3 is TGTGCCAGCAGTTCGTCAGGGTTACACGAGCAGTACTTC.

The chain links TRBV27 to TRBJ2-1; 12 bases map to TRBD2. The CDR3 spans 15 residues. Unmatched junction bases numbered 8, after V lost 6 bases and J lost 8 bases. From germline, CDR1 is MNHEY and CDR2 SMNVEV (reference sequence). As DNA, the CDR3 is TGTGCCAGCAGCCCGACTAGCGGGGGATGGGATGAGCAGTTCTTC. This codes for CASSPTSGGWDEQFF.

V and J are TRBV12-5 and TRBJ1-2, with D uncertain. Germline loops: CDR1 LGHNT, CDR2 FRNRAP. The CDR3 spans 13 residues. V lost 1 base and J lost 2, with 5 bases in between. CDR3 in DNA: TGTGCTAGTGGTTTGGACCTCAACTATGGCTACACCTTC. Residues: CASGLDLNYGYTF.

The chain recombines TRBV5-1 with TRBJ1-2, with 9 bases that match TRBD1. Looked up from germline, CDR1 is SGHRS and CDR2 is YFSETQ. Trimming at V came to 1 base and at J to 4 bases, leaving 8 bases not matched to a gene. CDR3 length: 16 amino acids. The CDR3, as DNA: TGCGCCAGCAGCTTGAGCCCCGGGACAGGGATCTATGGCTACACCTTC. It translates to CASSLSPGTGIYGYTF.

The V gene is TRBV3-1, the J gene TRBJ2-1; tentatively, D is TRBD2 (6 bases). With 4 bases removed from V and 8 bases from J, the gap between germline ends came to 18 bases. The CDR3 is 15 residues long. The germline gives CDR1 LGHDT, CDR2 YNNKEL (reference sequence). The CDR3 region is CASSLVRRAMDEQFF. The DNA for the CDR3 is TGTGCCAGCAGCCTAGTTCGGAGGGCTATGGATGAGCAGTTCTTC.

The chain has TRBV7-2 and TRBJ2-7; no clear D gene. CDR1 and CDR2 from the germline V gene are SGHTA and FQGNSA. Trimming took off 2 bases at V and 2 bases at J, with 7 bases between the two ends. This CDR3 has 13 amino acids. CDR3 nucleotides: TGTGCCAGCAGCTTATCAGTCACCTACGAGCAGTACTTC. Residues: CASSLSVTYEQYF.

The rearrangement joins TRBV30 to TRBJ2-2, with D unclear. The CDR3 length is 18 residues. CDR1 and CDR2 from the germline V gene are GTSNPN and SVGIG (reference sequence). Trimming took off 0 bases at V and 0 bases at J, with 17 bases between the two ends. The CDR3 bases are TGTGCCTGGAGTGTATCGCTTGGCGGAACACCGAACACCGGGGAGCTGTTTTTT. It is translated as CAWSVSLGGTPNTGELFF.

The V gene is TRBV27, the J gene TRBJ2-3; D not certain. Per the germline V gene, CDR1 is MNHEY and CDR2 is SMNVEV (reference sequence). Trimming stripped 2 bases from V and 3 bases from J, with 15 bases between. The CDR3 is 16 residues long. The CDR3 DNA is TGTGCCAGCAGTTTAAGTTCCACCCGAGGTACAGATACGCAGTATTTT. Amino acids: CASSLSSTRGTDTQYF.

The chain uses TRBV5-4 and TRBJ2-7; 8 bases align to TRBD1. In germline, CDR1 is SGHNT, CDR2 YYREEE (reference sequence). J gave up 3 bases and V 2 bases, and 4 bases lay outside the gene matches. The CDR3 is made up of 14 amino acids. CDR3 amino acids: CASSFRDRIYEQYF. DNA for the CDR3: TGTGCCAGCAGCTTCCGGGACAGGATCTACGAGCAGTACTTC.

V usage is TRBV9 and J usage is TRBJ1-2; no definite D call. CDR1 is SGDLS, CDR2 YYNGEE, per germline. The CDR3 consists of 10 residues. V lost 1 base to trimming and J lost 14 bases, with 9 bases between them. This chain's CDR3 is CASSVSPRTF. The CDR3 bases are TGTGCCAGCAGCGTATCTCCGAGAACCTTC.

The gene calls are TRBV3-1 and TRBJ2-1, with 7 nucleotides matching TRBD1. Trimming took 1 base from V and 9 from J; bases not matched to a gene: 3. Germline assignment: CDR1 LGHDT and CDR2 YNNKEL (reference sequence). The CDR3 loop spans 13 amino acids. The CDR3 is CASSQVAGGEQFF. The DNA for the CDR3 is TGTGCCAGCAGCCAAGTAGCAGGGGGTGAGCAGTTCTTC.

The chain uses TRBV12-3 or TRBV12-4 and TRBJ1-5, with unresolved D. The ends were cut back, 9 bases at V and 0 bases at J, with 9 bases in the middle. The CDR3 sequence is 13 residues long. CDR3 DNA: TGTGCCAGTTCCGGGGATAGCAATCAGCCCCAGCATTTT. It encodes CASSGDSNQPQHF.

V usage is TRBV6-2 or TRBV6-3 and J usage is TRBJ2-7; D gene unclear. Germline CDR1 reads MNHEY; CDR2 reads SVGEGT. The CDR3 runs 11 residues. The V and J ends lost 2 bases and 6 bases respectively, with 5 bases between them. Written as DNA, the CDR3 is TGTGCCAGCAGTTACCCTCCCGAGCAGTACTTC. Its translation is CASSYPPEQYF.

The chain combines TRBV14 with TRBJ1-1, with D tentatively TRBD1 (5 bases). Looked up from germline, CDR1 is SGHDN and CDR2 is FVKESK. V was shortened by 3 bases and J by 0 bases, with 8 bases between the two germline ends. The CDR3 consists of 14 residues. CDR3 sequence reads: CASSQGLLNTEAFF. CDR3 DNA sequence: TGTGCCAGCAGCCAGGGACTTCTGAACACTGAAGCTTTCTTT.